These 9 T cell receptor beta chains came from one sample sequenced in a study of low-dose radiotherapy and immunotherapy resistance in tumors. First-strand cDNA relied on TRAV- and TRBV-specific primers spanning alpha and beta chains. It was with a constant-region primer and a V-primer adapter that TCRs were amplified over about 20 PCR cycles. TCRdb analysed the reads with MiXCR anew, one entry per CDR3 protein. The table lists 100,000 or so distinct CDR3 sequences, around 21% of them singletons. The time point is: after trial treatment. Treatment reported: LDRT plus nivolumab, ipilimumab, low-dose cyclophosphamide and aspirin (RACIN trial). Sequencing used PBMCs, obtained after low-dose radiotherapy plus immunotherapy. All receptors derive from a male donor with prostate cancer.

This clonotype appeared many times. This chain's CDR3 is CSATTEISGVAYEQYF. The CDR3, as DNA: TGCAGTGCTACGACCGAAATTAGCGGGGTGGCCTACGAGCAGTACTTC. V usage is TRBV20-1 and J usage is TRBJ2-7, with 8 bases that match TRBD2. CDR3 length: 16 amino acids. The V segment lost 4 bases and the J segment 2 bases; nucleotides outside the gene matches: 13. Germline V gene data show CDR1 as DFQATT and CDR2 as SNEGSKA (reference sequence).

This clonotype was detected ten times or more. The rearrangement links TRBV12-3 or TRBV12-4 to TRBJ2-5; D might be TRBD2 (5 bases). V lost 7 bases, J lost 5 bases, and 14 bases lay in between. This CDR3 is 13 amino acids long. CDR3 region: CASTDSGEETQYF. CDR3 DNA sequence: TGTGCCAGCACCGATTCCGGGGAGGAGACCCAGTACTTC.

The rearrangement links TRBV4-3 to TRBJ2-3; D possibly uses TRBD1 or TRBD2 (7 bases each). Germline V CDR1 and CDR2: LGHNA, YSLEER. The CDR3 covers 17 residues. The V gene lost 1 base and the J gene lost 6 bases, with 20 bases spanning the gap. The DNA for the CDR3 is TGCGCCAGCAGCCAAGGACGGGGCAGGGGGAGGGTTGATACGCAGTATTTT. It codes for CASSQGRGRGRVDTQYF.

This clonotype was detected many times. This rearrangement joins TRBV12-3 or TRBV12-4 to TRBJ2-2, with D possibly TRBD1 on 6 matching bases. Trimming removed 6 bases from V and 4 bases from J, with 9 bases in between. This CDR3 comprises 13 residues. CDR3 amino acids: CASSRDITGELFF. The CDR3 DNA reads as TGTGCCAGCAGCCGGGACATCACCGGGGAGCTGTTTTTT.

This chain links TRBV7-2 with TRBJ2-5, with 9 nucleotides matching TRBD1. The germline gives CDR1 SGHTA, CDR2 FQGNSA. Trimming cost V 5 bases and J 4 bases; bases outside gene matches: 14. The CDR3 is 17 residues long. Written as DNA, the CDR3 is TGTGCCAGCAGCGCCTTCCCACAGGGGGCGCGCGGAGAGACCCAGTACTTC. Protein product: CASSAFPQGARGETQYF.

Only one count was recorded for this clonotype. The chain's CDR3 is CASSHRAPGGRREQYF. DNA of the CDR3: TGTGCCAGCAGCCACCGAGCCCCAGGGGGCCGCAGGGAGCAGTACTTC. This chain joins TRBV5-4 and TRBJ2-7; 8 bases agree with TRBD1. Germline CDR1 and CDR2: SGHNT and YYREEE (reference sequence). The ends lost 4 bases at V and 7 bases at J; junction bases unmatched: 16. The CDR3 has 16 residues.

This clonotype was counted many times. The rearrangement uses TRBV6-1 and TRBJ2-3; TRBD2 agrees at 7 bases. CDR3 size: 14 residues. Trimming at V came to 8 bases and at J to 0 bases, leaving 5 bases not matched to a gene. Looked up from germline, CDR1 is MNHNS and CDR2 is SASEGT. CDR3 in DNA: TGTGCCAGCGCCCGGGGGGTGAGCACAGATACGCAGTATTTT. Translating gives CASARGVSTDTQYF.

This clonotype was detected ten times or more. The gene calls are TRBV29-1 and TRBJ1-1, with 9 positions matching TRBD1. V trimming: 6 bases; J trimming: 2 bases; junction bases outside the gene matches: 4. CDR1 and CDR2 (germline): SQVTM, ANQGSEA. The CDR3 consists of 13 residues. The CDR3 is CSVGTGINTEAFF. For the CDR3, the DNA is TGCAGCGTGGGGACAGGGATTAACACTGAAGCTTTCTTT. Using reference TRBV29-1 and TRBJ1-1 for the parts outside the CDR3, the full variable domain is SAVISQKPSRDICQRGTSLTIQCQVDSQVTMMFWYRQQPGQSLTLIATANQGSEATYESGFVIDKFPISRPNLTFSTLTVSNMSPEDSSIYLCSVGTGINTEAFFGQGTRLTVV.

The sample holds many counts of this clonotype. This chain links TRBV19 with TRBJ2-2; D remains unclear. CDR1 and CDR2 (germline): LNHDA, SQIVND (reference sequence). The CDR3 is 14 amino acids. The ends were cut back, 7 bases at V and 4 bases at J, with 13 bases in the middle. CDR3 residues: CASTKVGSTGELFF. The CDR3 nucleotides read TGTGCCAGTACGAAGGTTGGGTCCACCGGGGAGCTGTTTTTT.